The 8 T cell receptor beta chains presented below share a single source sample, sequenced in a study of graft-versus-host responses after intestinal transplantation. The protocol was immunoSEQ multiplex PCR, while the TCRdb copy is restricted to in-frame clones and leaves out a portion. The sample yields about 120,000 clones, 85% to 95% seen once. Their specific antigens are unknown. The starting material was unstimulated CD4+ T cells sorted from spleen or lymph node cells, obtained before intestinal transplant. Source of these receptors: a human donor who received an intestinal transplant.

The chain couples TRBV11-1 to TRBJ1-4; no reliable D call. Trimming cost V 1 base and J 7 bases, with 10 bases left between them. CDR1 is SGHAT and CDR2 is FQDESV in the germline V gene (reference sequence). The CDR3 sequence is 14 residues long. The CDR3, as DNA: TGTGCCAGCAGCTTAGGAGGGAAACGTGAAAAACTGTTTTTT. Translated: CASSLGGKREKLFF.

The chain carries TRBV6-5 and TRBJ2-2, with TRBD1 identical over 7 bases. CDR3 length: 14 residues. Germline V gene lookup returns CDR1 MNHEY and CDR2 SVGAGI. This CDR3 is CAISRTGDTGELFF. The CDR3 nucleotides are TGTGCGATTAGTAGGACAGGAGACACCGGGGAGCTGTTTTTT.

The chain joins TRBV5-8 to TRBJ2-3, with 8 nucleotides matching TRBD2. Unmatched junction bases numbered 4, after V lost 0 bases and J lost 1 base. The germline gives CDR1 SGHTS, CDR2 YDEGEE. CDR3 length equals 16 residues. CDR3 loop: CASSLAATSGTDTQYF. CDR3 coding DNA: TGTGCCAGCAGCTTGGCCGCGACTAGCGGCACAGATACGCAGTATTTT.

The rearrangement joins TRBV14 to TRBJ2-5; D is perhaps TRBD1 or TRBD2 (5 bases each). The CDR3 loop spans 17 amino acids. Trimming cost V 0 bases and J 5 bases, with 19 bases left between them. Germline CDR1 is SGHDN and CDR2 is FVKESK. CDR3 bases: TGTGCCAGCAGCCAAGAAAGGGGCCTCGGGGTCAGCGAGACCCAGTACTTC. Translating it yields CASSQERGLGVSETQYF.

The rearrangement links TRBV28 to TRBJ2-1, with D hard to call. This CDR3 has 15 amino acids. Trimming pared 2 bases from V and 4 bases from J, leaving 12 bases between. Germline V gene sequence: CDR1 MDHEN, CDR2 SYDVKM. CDR3 DNA: TGTGCCAGCAGTTTAGTGGGTTTGGGGTACAATGAGCAGTTCTTC. Encoded protein: CASSLVGLGYNEQFF.

The chain links TRBV7-6 to TRBJ2-3, with 11 bases that match TRBD2. From germline, CDR1 is SGHVS and CDR2 FNYEAQ. The ends lost 5 bases at V and 6 bases at J; junction bases unmatched: 7. This CDR3 contains 15 residues. In DNA form, the CDR3 reads TGTGCCAGCAGCCTTGGACTAGCGGGTGGGGATACGCAGTATTTT. It translates to CASSLGLAGGDTQYF. Complete variable domain (other parts from reference TRBV7-6 and TRBJ2-3): GAGVSQSPRYKVTKRGQDVALRCDPISGHVSLYWYRQALGQGPEFLTYFNYEAQQDKSGLPNDRFSAERPEGSISTLTIQRTEQRDSAMYRCASSLGLAGGDTQYFGPGTRLTVL.

The gene calls are TRBV7-2 and TRBJ2-7; D remains ambiguous. Germline lookup yields CDR1 SGHTA and CDR2 FQGNSA. This CDR3 contains 11 residues. The germline V and J ends were trimmed by 3 bases and 5 bases, with 5 bases remaining between them. DNA for the CDR3: TGTGCCAGCAGCTTGGACCACGAGCAGTACTTC. Translation: CASSLDHEQYF.

This clone has a single count. The rearrangement links TRBV5-1 to TRBJ1-4; the D gene is possibly TRBD1 (5 bases). The ends were cut back, 4 bases at V and 0 bases at J, with 13 bases in the middle. There are 16 residues in the CDR3. Germline values: CDR1 SGHRS, CDR2 YFSETQ. The CDR3 spells CASSRGSTATNEKLFF. In DNA form, the CDR3 reads TGCGCCAGCAGCCGAGGGTCGACAGCAACTAATGAAAAACTGTTTTTT.